A single sample gave rise to the 22 T cell receptor beta chains below, sequenced in a study of blood T cells in healthy people across ages. PCR was performed a second time for about 6 to 12 cycles using a sample-barcoded 5' primer and a J-beta primer mix. TCRdb fed the 5' RACE reads into MiXCR, producing one record per CDR3 protein. The repertoire consists of roughly 1,500,000 distinct CDR3 sequences, with almost 35% occurring once and the leading ten covering about 10%. The sample comprised blood. Receptors were obtained from a woman aged 30 to 39 in good health.

The gene calls are TRBV4-1 and TRBJ1-6, with 7 bases identical to TRBD1. V shed 5 bases and J 7 bases; nucleotides not matched to a gene: 2. The CDR3 extends over 13 amino acids. The germline CDR1 and CDR2 sequences are MGHRA and YSYEKL. Here the CDR3 reads CASSKGQNSPLHF. The CDR3 DNA sequence: TGCGCCAGCAGCAAGGGACAGAATTCACCCCTCCACTTT.

The V and J genes are TRBV27 and TRBJ2-3; D is undetermined. The germline CDR1 and CDR2 sequences are MNHEY and SMNVEV (reference sequence). Trimming shortened V by 2 bases and J by 2 bases, and 8 bases separated the two germline ends. CDR3 length: 14 amino acids. CDR3 amino acids: CASSLRLNTDTQYF. Here the CDR3 DNA reads TGTGCCAGCAGTTTAAGACTTAACACAGATACGCAGTATTTT.

This clonotype was counted a few times. The chain is built from TRBV7-9 and TRBJ2-2; 8 nucleotides agree with TRBD1. There are 16 residues in the CDR3. Trimming took 5 bases from V and 5 from J; bases not matched to a gene: 10. Germline-derived CDR1 and CDR2 are SEHNR and FQNEAQ (reference sequence). The CDR3 region has the DNA TGTGCCAGCAGCCCGGGCAGGGGGCCAATAACCGGGGAGCTGTTTTTT. Encoded protein: CASSPGRGPITGELFF. Looking up the rest from reference TRBV7-9 and TRBJ2-2 gives the full variable domain: DTGVSQNPRHKITKRGQNVTFRCDPISEHNRLYWYRQTLGQGPEFLTYFQNEAQLEKSRLLSDRFSAERPKGSFSTLEIQRTEQGDSAMYLCASSPGRGPITGELFFGEGSRLTVL.

This clonotype was detected a few times. The CDR3 DNA follows: TGTGCCAGCAGCGTCCCCCACGAGGAGAATACGCAGTATTTT. Protein sequence: CASSVPHEENTQYF. V is TRBV9 and J is TRBJ2-3; D uncertain. The V and J ends lost 2 bases and 7 bases respectively, with 14 bases between them. CDR3 length: 14 amino acids. The germline V gene has CDR1 SGDLS and CDR2 YYNGEE. Combining the CDR3 with reference TRBV9 and TRBJ2-3 gives the whole variable domain DSGVTQTPKHLITATGQRVTLRCSPRSGDLSVYWYQQSLDQGLQFLIQYYNGEERAKGNILERFSAQQFPDLHSELNLSSLELGDSALYFCASSVPHEENTQYFGPGTRLTVL.

This clonotype was seen many times. The chain combines TRBV5-1 with TRBJ2-6; D unclear. Germline V gene data show CDR1 as SGHRS and CDR2 as YFSETQ. With 2 bases removed from V and 0 bases from J, the gap between germline ends came to 6 bases. The CDR3 loop spans 15 amino acids. The CDR3 reads CASSLQSSGANVLTF. CDR3 nucleotide sequence: TGCGCCAGCAGCTTACAGAGCTCTGGGGCCAACGTCCTGACTTTC.

The chain's CDR3 is CASSEFSPRRMNSGANVLTF. In nucleotides, the CDR3 is TGTGCCAGCAGTGAATTCAGCCCCCGAAGAATGAACTCTGGGGCCAACGTCCTGACTTTC. The chain is built from TRBV6-1 and TRBJ2-6; D gene unclear. V shed 2 bases and J shed 0 bases, with 20 bases lying between them. CDR1 and CDR2 (germline): MNHNS, SASEGT. The CDR3 is 20 residues long.

The rearrangement links TRBV20-1 to TRBJ1-1, with D tentatively TRBD1 (5 bases). Trimming removed 1 base from V and 0 bases from J, with 12 bases in between. Germline lookup yields CDR1 DFQATT and CDR2 SNEGSKA (reference sequence). The CDR3 is 15 residues long. The DNA for the CDR3 is TGCAGTGCTAGAGCGAGACAGAGTTTGAACACTGAAGCTTTCTTT. Translation gives CSARARQSLNTEAFF.

The rearrangement uses TRBV18 and TRBJ2-5; TRBD1 matches at 7 bases. With V trimmed by 2 bases and J by 5 bases, 8 bases remained unmatched. CDR1 and CDR2 (germline): KGHSH, LQKENI. There are 15 residues in the CDR3. DNA for the CDR3: TGTGCCAGCTCACCATCACAGGGGCAGAGGGAGACCCAGTACTTC. As protein: CASSPSQGQRETQYF.

The V call is TRBV27, the J call TRBJ2-1, with TRBD2 matching over 9 bases. The CDR3 runs to 16 residues. CDR1 is MNHEY and CDR2 is SMNVEV in the germline V gene (reference sequence). Trimming took 1 base from V and 4 from J; bases not matched to a gene: 5. This CDR3 reads CASSLWFSGGYNEQFF. CDR3 coding DNA: TGTGCCAGCAGTTTATGGTTTAGCGGGGGATACAATGAGCAGTTCTTC.

This clonotype turned up a few times. V and J are TRBV7-2 and TRBJ2-5, with no clear D. Judging by the DNA end, TRBJ2-7 fits better; the J call may be wrong. This CDR3 has 14 residues. Germline CDR1 and CDR2: SGHTA and FQGNSA. The DNA for the CDR3 is TGTGCCAGCAGCCTTTTACCCGACCTCTACGAGCAGTACTTC. It is translated as CASSLLPDLYEQYF.

This clonotype was seen a few times. CDR3 residues: CASSSIGPSSYNEQFF. The CDR3 DNA follows: TGTGCCAGCAGTTCCATCGGGCCGAGCTCCTACAATGAGCAGTTCTTC. The rearrangement uses TRBV27 and TRBJ2-1; D not certain. Germline CDR1 and CDR2: MNHEY and SMNVEV (reference sequence). The CDR3 has 16 residues. V was cut by 4 bases and J by 0 bases, with 13 bases left in between.

This clonotype was picked up a small number of times. The chain recombines TRBV6-2 or TRBV6-3 with TRBJ2-3; TRBD2 aligns across 7 bases. The junction had 11 bases not matched to a gene; V was cut back by 7 bases and J by 4 bases. Germline V gene data show CDR1 as MNHEY and CDR2 as SVGEGT. The CDR3 spans 15 residues. The CDR3 nucleotides read TGTGCCAGCACCACTTCGGGAGGACGGGCAGATACGCAGTATTTT. This translates into CASTTSGGRADTQYF.

This clonotype has just a few counts. The chain employs TRBV7-9 and TRBJ2-2; unclear D gene. V was cut by 1 base and J by 7 bases, with 7 bases left in between. Germline V CDR1 and CDR2: SEHNR, FQNEAQ (reference sequence). The CDR3 spans 13 residues. The CDR3 region has the DNA TGTGCCAGCAGCTTAGTAGGCGACGGGGAGCTGTTTTTT. The encoded protein is CASSLVGDGELFF.

V gene TRBV12-3 or TRBV12-4 combines with J gene TRBJ1-2; D possibly corresponds to TRBD1 (6 bases). V shed 6 bases and J shed 7 bases, with 9 bases lying between them. CDR3 length: 11 residues. CDR3 coding DNA: TGTGCCAGCAGGCAGACAGGTGGCTACACCTTC. It specifies CASRQTGGYTF.

This clonotype was detected only a few times. The chain uses TRBV3-1 and TRBJ2-3, with a weak D call TRBD2 (5 bases). Germline loops: CDR1 LGHDT, CDR2 YNNKEL (reference sequence). The CDR3 loop spans 13 amino acids. The V end lost 1 base, the J end lost 10 bases, and 12 bases lay between the germline ends. CDR3 nucleotides: TGTGCCAGCAGCCAAGGCGACGGGGAGCCGCAGTATTTT. Amino acid sequence: CASSQGDGEPQYF.

This sequence joins TRBV5-1 and TRBJ1-5, with 7 bases fitting TRBD1. The germline CDR1 and CDR2 sequences are SGHRS and YFSETQ. This CDR3 contains 14 residues. Trimming removed 5 bases from V and 6 bases from J; junction bases left unmatched: 8. The CDR3 bases are TGCGCCAGCAGACCCGGACAGGAGGGTCAGCCCCAGCATTTT. Encoded protein: CASRPGQEGQPQHF.

This clonotype was observed a handful of times. This sequence joins TRBV12-3 or TRBV12-4 and TRBJ2-1, with D maybe TRBD2 (6 bases). The CDR3 has 16 amino acids. The V end lost 5 bases, the J end lost 7 bases, and 21 bases lay between the germline ends. The CDR3 spells CASSDTLGGEANEQFF. The CDR3 region has the DNA TGTGCCAGCAGTGACACCCTAGGAGGGGAGGCGAATGAGCAGTTCTTC.

The rearrangement uses TRBV6-1 and TRBJ1-4, with 7 positions matching TRBD1. Germline V gene sequence: CDR1 MNHNS, CDR2 SASEGT. With V trimmed by 2 bases and J by 4 bases, 13 bases remained unmatched. CDR3 length equals 18 residues. The CDR3 region is CASSEQLTRTGRNEKLFF. In DNA, the CDR3 is TGTGCCAGCAGTGAACAACTTACCCGGACAGGCCGTAATGAAAAACTGTTTTTT.

This clonotype has ten or more counts. The CDR3 DNA reads as TGTGCCAGCAGTTTGGGTGTGGTTCCTAGACTCTCCTACAATGAGCAGTTCTTC. It is translated as CASSLGVVPRLSYNEQFF. The chain is built from TRBV28 and TRBJ2-1; D call uncertain. V lost 3 bases and J 0 bases, leaving 18 bases between the germline ends. CDR1 and CDR2 (germline): MDHEN, SYDVKM. This CDR3 spans 18 amino acids.

Remarks on this clonotype: The junction departs from germline at one end; a sequencing error may be responsible. The rearrangement joins TRBV6-1 to TRBJ2-5, with 7 bases lining up with TRBD1. The CDR3 contains 13 residues. Germline assignment: CDR1 MNHNS and CDR2 SASEGT. CDR3 in amino acids: CTSRGTAQETQYF. The CDR3 bases are TGTACCAGCAGAGGGACAGCTCAAGAGACCCAGTACTTC.

The gene calls are TRBV12-3 or TRBV12-4 and TRBJ2-1, with D perhaps given as TRBD1 or TRBD2 (5 bases each). Trimming took off 1 base at V and 6 bases at J, with 10 bases between the two ends. This CDR3 is built from 14 residues. Here the CDR3 reads CASSLVSGLNEQFF. CDR3 nucleotides: TGTGCCAGCAGTTTAGTTTCGGGGCTCAATGAGCAGTTCTTC.

This clonotype was seen a few times. The chain combines TRBV5-6 with TRBJ1-2; no firm D call. Between the trimmed V and J ends, which lost 4 bases and 3 bases, there was a span of 13 bases. Germline V gene lookup returns CDR1 SGHDT and CDR2 YYEEEE. This CDR3 comprises 14 residues. CDR3 DNA sequence: TGTGCCAGCAGCCCAGAGGCGGGTCACTATGGCTACACCTTC. It translates to CASSPEAGHYGYTF.